Given below is one TCR beta chain in context. The antigen remains undetermined. These data come from a study of OX40 agonist ivuxolimab in advanced cancers. Study background: Patients' therapy was ivuxolimab, an antibody that acts as an agonist of OX40 (CD134). General study results and limits: Compared with CD4+, CD8+ T cells on average had more expanded clones. What antigens the expanded peripheral T cells recognized was never established.

This CDR3 has 19 amino acids. The J segment lost 8 bases and the V segment lost 0 bases, leaving 15 bases of the junction unmatched. Germline loops: CDR1 SGHNT, CDR2 YENEEA. The assay was immunoSEQ multiplex PCR, and TCRdb's table has in-frame clones only and misses some. The repertoire holds some 15,000 clones, with less than 90% as singletons. This chain joins TRBV11-3 and TRBJ2-1; 11 bases line up with TRBD2. The TCR comes from an adult with an advanced solid tumor such as melanoma, head and neck, liver or kidney cancer. Material: CD4+ or CD8+ T cells sorted from blood, obtained in a trial of the OX40 agonist ivuxolimab. CDR3 sequence: CASSLDPPMRLAGLHEQFF. DNA of the CDR3: TGTGCCAGCAGCTTAGACCCCCCGATGAGACTAGCGGGATTGCATGAGCAGTTCTTC. The full variable domain, rest sourced from reference TRBV11-3 and TRBJ2-1, is EAGVVQSPRYKIIEKKQPVAFWCNPISGHNTLYWYLQNLGQGPELLIRYENEEAVDDSQLPKDRFSAERLKGVDSTLKIQPAELGDSAVYLCASSLDPPMRLAGLHEQFFGPGTRLTVL.